The clone carrying this TCR beta chain was counted at least ten times. Its matching antigen is unknown. This CDR3 contains 16 residues. The junction had 8 bases not matched to a gene; V was cut back by 0 bases and J by 4 bases. Germline assignment: CDR1 LGHNA and CDR2 YSLEER. This entry belongs to a study of breast tumors, draining lymph nodes, adjacent tissues. MiXCR, applied by TCRdb to the multiplex PCR reads, yields one record per CDR3 protein. The profile shows about 200,000 distinct CDR3 sequences, 31% of them singletons. Axillary draining lymph nodes of breast cancer patients supplied the node samples. Whole-study findings and limits: Tumor TCR diversity was below lymph nodes but above nontumor tissue. Tumor and nontumor repertoires were significantly more similar in luminal-like than in basal-like breast cancer.

The rearrangement joins TRBV4-3 to TRBJ2-7; 8 nucleotides agree with TRBD2. Specimen: axillary lymph node tissue. This sequence originates from a female donor with breast cancer. Some clones in this sample may be carry-over from other donors' samples. For the CDR3, the DNA is TGCGCCAGCAGCCAAGATTGGAGTAGCGGGATTTACGAGCAGTACTTC. Translated, it gives CASSQDWSSGIYEQYF.